The entry that follows covers one TCR beta chain sequence. Its antigen is undetermined. This entry is derived from a study of OX40 agonist ivuxolimab in advanced cancers. Study-level findings and limits: Relative to CD4+, CD8+ T cells held more expanded clones on average. People who partly responded at 0.1-3.0 mg/kg had some of the least clonal expansion seen.

V lost 6 bases to trimming and J lost 5 bases; unmatched junction nucleotides: 5. The CDR3 extends over 14 amino acids. CDR1 is MDHEN, CDR2 SYDVKM, per germline. Clones were sequenced by immunoSEQ multiplex PCR, and TCRdb holds only the in-frame ones, with some missing. The sample shows 61,000 or so clones, about four fifths of them seen only once. The chain has TRBV28 and TRBJ2-3, with 10 bases matching TRBD2. The input for sequencing was CD4+ or CD8+ T cells sorted from blood, taken in a trial of the OX40 agonist ivuxolimab. This clonotype was obtained from an adult with an advanced solid tumor such as melanoma, head and neck, liver or kidney cancer. CDR3 bases: TGTGCCAGCAGAACTAGCGGGGCCCTAGATACGCAGTATTTT. Protein sequence: CASRTSGALDTQYF. Full variable domain (missing parts from reference TRBV28 and TRBJ2-3): DVKVTQSSRYLVKRTGEKVFLECVQDMDHENMFWYRQDPGLGLRLIYFSYDVKMKEKGDIPEGYSVSREKKERFSLILESASTNQTSMYLCASRTSGALDTQYFGPGTRLTVL.